Listed below are T cell receptor beta chains from one sample, sequenced in a study of T cell repertoires in cytomegalovirus infection. TCRdb re-analysed the reads in MiXCR, keeping a single row per CDR3 protein. This table holds under 200,000 distinct CDR3 sequences, approximately 30% found once. The sequenced sample was PBMCs. The receptor set was obtained from a human donor in good health (CMV status not recorded). Some clones in this sample may be carry-over from other donors' samples. CDR3s include the opening cysteine and the closing phenylalanine or tryptophan. Each record gives: D gene, clone size, J gene, V gene, CDR3 protein, CDR3 DNA. The D gene is left open where the match is weak. Where a row states a size, it is once, few, many or the class of an expanded clone; other rows omit it.

d_call: NA
clone_size: few
j_call: TRBJ1-1
v_call: TRBV2
cdr3_aa: CAGTDPNTEAFF
cdr3_nt: TGTGCCGGGACGGATCCGAACACTGAAGCTTTCTTT

d_call: TRBD1
clone_size: NA
j_call: TRBJ1-2
v_call: TRBV18
cdr3_aa: CASSPDRGPVDGYTF
cdr3_nt: TGTGCCAGCTCACCCGACAGGGGGCCGGTAGATGGCTACACCTTC

d_call: TRBD1
clone_size: NA
j_call: TRBJ1-1
v_call: TRBV7-8
cdr3_aa: CASSPNRGGSEAFF
cdr3_nt: TGTGCCAGCAGCCCAAACAGGGGAGGGTCTGAAGCTTTCTTT

d_call: TRBD1
clone_size: NA
j_call: TRBJ2-7
v_call: TRBV5-1
cdr3_aa: CASSSGQGTYEQYF
cdr3_nt: TGCGCCAGCAGCTCGGGACAGGGGACCTACGAGCAGTACTTC

d_call: NA
clone_size: NA
j_call: TRBJ1-1
v_call: TRBV5-4
cdr3_aa: CASSLLGSSEAFF
cdr3_nt: TGTGCCAGCAGCCTGCTCGGATCGTCAGAAGCTTTCTTT

d_call: TRBD2
clone_size: NA
j_call: TRBJ2-5
v_call: TRBV7-2
cdr3_aa: CASSLDSGGDPQTQYF
cdr3_nt: TGTGCCAGCAGCCTTGATAGCGGGGGGGACCCCCAGACCCAGTACTTC

d_call: NA
clone_size: NA
j_call: TRBJ2-1
v_call: TRBV4-2
cdr3_aa: CASSQDPDPEVYEQFF
cdr3_nt: TGTGCCAGCAGCCAAGACCCGGACCCCGAAGTATATGAGCAGTTCTTC

d_call: NA
clone_size: once
j_call: TRBJ2-6
v_call: TRBV5-1
cdr3_aa: CASSSGQSGANVLTF
cdr3_nt: TGCGCCAGCAGCTCTGGACAGAGTGGGGCCAACGTCCTGACTTTC

d_call: NA
clone_size: NA
j_call: TRBJ2-7
v_call: TRBV7-6
cdr3_aa: CASSLNRDYEQYF
cdr3_nt: TGTGCCAGCAGCTTAAACAGGGACTACGAGCAGTACTTC

d_call: NA
clone_size: NA
j_call: TRBJ2-1
v_call: TRBV7-8
cdr3_aa: CASSLLGRSPYNEQFF
cdr3_nt: TGTGCCAGCAGCTTATTGGGGCGGAGCCCCTACAATGAGCAGTTCTTC

d_call: NA
clone_size: NA
j_call: TRBJ1-3
v_call: TRBV28
cdr3_aa: CASSFPSGGGNTIYF
cdr3_nt: TGTGCCAGCAGTTTCCCCTCGGGGGGTGGAAACACCATATATTTT

d_call: NA
clone_size: NA
j_call: TRBJ1-6
v_call: TRBV28
cdr3_aa: CASSPPNSLLHF
cdr3_nt: TGTGCCAGCAGTCCCCCGAATTCACTCCTCCACTTT

d_call: NA
clone_size: many
j_call: TRBJ2-5
v_call: TRBV7-8
cdr3_aa: CASSSGQRTAQYF
cdr3_nt: TGTGCCAGCAGTTCGGGGCAACGCACGGCCCAGTACTTC

d_call: NA
clone_size: NA
j_call: TRBJ2-5
v_call: TRBV7-6
cdr3_aa: CATSGHLGMETQYF
cdr3_nt: TGTGCCACCTCGGGACACTTGGGGATGGAGACCCAGTACTTC

d_call: NA
clone_size: NA
j_call: TRBJ1-6
v_call: TRBV12-3/TRBV12-4
cdr3_aa: CASSWNPQGTSDSPLHF
cdr3_nt: TGTGCCAGCTCCTGGAACCCACAGGGTACATCGGATTCACCCCTCCACTTT

d_call: NA
clone_size: NA
j_call: TRBJ2-3
v_call: TRBV6-1
cdr3_aa: CAGARTQDTQYF
cdr3_nt: TGTGCGGGGGCCAGGACTCAAGATACGCAGTATTTT

d_call: TRBD1
clone_size: NA
j_call: TRBJ1-3
v_call: TRBV7-6
cdr3_aa: CASSETTGGFGNTIYF
cdr3_nt: TGTGCCAGCAGCGAAACGACAGGGGGCTTTGGAAACACCATATATTTT

d_call: TRBD2
clone_size: NA
j_call: TRBJ2-3
v_call: TRBV20-1
cdr3_aa: CSAKLLAGDIDTQYF
cdr3_nt: TGCAGTGCCAAACTTCTAGCGGGGGATATAGATACGCAGTATTTT

d_call: NA
clone_size: NA
j_call: TRBJ2-6
v_call: TRBV20-1
cdr3_aa: CSARDLGTGGASGANVLTF
cdr3_nt: TGCAGTGCTAGAGATCTAGGAACAGGGGGGGCCTCTGGGGCCAACGTCCTGACTTTC

d_call: TRBD2
clone_size: many
j_call: TRBJ2-3
v_call: TRBV7-2
cdr3_aa: CASSLGTSGVYSTDTQYF
cdr3_nt: TGTGCCAGCAGCTTAGGGACTAGCGGGGTGTATAGCACAGATACGCAGTATTTT

d_call: NA
clone_size: NA
j_call: TRBJ1-5
v_call: TRBV6-2/TRBV6-3
cdr3_aa: CASSRLRTEGRTQHF
cdr3_nt: TGTGCCAGCAGCCGCTTAAGGACAGAGGGAAGGACCCAGCATTTT

d_call: TRBD2
clone_size: many
j_call: TRBJ2-1
v_call: TRBV11-2
cdr3_aa: CASSLSGGLNTGNEQFF
cdr3_nt: TGTGCCAGCAGCTTAAGCGGGGGGCTAAATACGGGAAATGAGCAGTTCTTC

d_call: TRBD1
clone_size: many
j_call: TRBJ1-2
v_call: TRBV7-6
cdr3_aa: CASSLLRGDRGYGYTF
cdr3_nt: TGTGCCAGCAGCTTACTAAGAGGGGACAGGGGCTATGGCTACACCTTC

d_call: TRBD1
clone_size: NA
j_call: TRBJ2-1
v_call: TRBV6-2/TRBV6-3
cdr3_aa: CASNPYEDRADNEQFF
cdr3_nt: TGTGCCAGCAATCCCTATGAGGACAGGGCCGACAATGAGCAGTTCTTC

d_call: NA
clone_size: NA
j_call: TRBJ2-1
v_call: TRBV29-1
cdr3_aa: CSVEINGQVQFF
cdr3_nt: TGCAGCGTTGAAATCAATGGGCAGGTACAGTTCTTC

d_call: NA
clone_size: NA
j_call: TRBJ1-1
v_call: TRBV30
cdr3_aa: CAWSVQTNTEAFF
cdr3_nt: TGTGCCTGGAGTGTACAGACAAACACTGAAGCTTTCTTT

d_call: NA
clone_size: few
j_call: TRBJ1-1
v_call: TRBV7-2
cdr3_aa: CASSLAAGYTEAFF
cdr3_nt: TGTGCCAGCAGCTTAGCGGCTGGATACACTGAAGCTTTCTTT

d_call: NA
clone_size: few
j_call: TRBJ2-3
v_call: TRBV7-6
cdr3_aa: CASSLGAGNTDTQYF
cdr3_nt: TGTGCCAGCAGCTTAGGGGCAGGGAACACAGATACGCAGTATTTT

d_call: NA
clone_size: NA
j_call: TRBJ1-2
v_call: TRBV7-2
cdr3_aa: CASSSPPTARSYGYTF
cdr3_nt: TGTGCCAGCAGCTCCCCCCCGACAGCCCGAAGCTATGGCTACACCTTC

d_call: NA
clone_size: NA
j_call: TRBJ2-7
v_call: TRBV7-9
cdr3_aa: CASSTRRGQNEQYF
cdr3_nt: TGTGCTAGCAGCACCCGACGTGGCCAAAACGAGCAGTACTTC

d_call: NA
clone_size: NA
j_call: TRBJ2-1
v_call: TRBV20-1
cdr3_aa: CSARDGASLGNEQFF
cdr3_nt: TGCAGTGCTAGAGATGGGGCTAGCTTGGGGAATGAGCAGTTCTTC

d_call: NA
clone_size: NA
j_call: TRBJ1-2
v_call: TRBV4-1
cdr3_aa: CASSLNPTGLSYGYTF
cdr3_nt: TGCGCCAGCAGCCTCAATCCAACGGGACTGAGCTATGGCTACACCTTC

d_call: NA
clone_size: NA
j_call: TRBJ2-7
v_call: TRBV19
cdr3_aa: CASGATVNTYEQYF
cdr3_nt: TGTGCCAGTGGGGCGACAGTGAATACCTACGAGCAGTACTTC

d_call: NA
clone_size: NA
j_call: TRBJ1-2
v_call: TRBV7-8
cdr3_aa: CASSLSGNGYTF
cdr3_nt: TGTGCCAGCAGCTTATCAGGGAATGGCTACACCTTC

d_call: NA
clone_size: NA
j_call: TRBJ1-1
v_call: TRBV12-3/TRBV12-4
cdr3_aa: CASSPNLGIVMNAEAFF
cdr3_nt: TGTGCCAGCAGCCCGAATCTGGGAATAGTCATGAACGCTGAAGCTTTCTTT

d_call: NA
clone_size: NA
j_call: TRBJ2-2
v_call: TRBV4-3
cdr3_aa: CASSLWSGAGELFF
cdr3_nt: TGCGCCAGCAGCCTATGGAGCGGAGCCGGGGAGCTGTTTTTT

d_call: NA
clone_size: many
j_call: TRBJ2-2
v_call: TRBV7-8
cdr3_aa: CASKDGRADGELFF
cdr3_nt: TGTGCCAGCAAGGACGGACGGGCGGACGGGGAGCTGTTTTTT

d_call: NA
clone_size: many
j_call: TRBJ2-6
v_call: TRBV10-2
cdr3_aa: CASSDLGGSGANVLTF
cdr3_nt: TGCGCCAGCAGTGATTTAGGGGGGTCTGGGGCCAACGTCCTGACTTTC

d_call: NA
clone_size: few
j_call: TRBJ2-7
v_call: TRBV6-2/TRBV6-3
cdr3_aa: CASSYPDTSYEQYF
cdr3_nt: TGTGCCAGCAGTTACCCCGACACAAGCTACGAGCAGTACTTC

d_call: TRBD1
clone_size: NA
j_call: TRBJ1-3
v_call: TRBV20-1
cdr3_aa: CSARDWTGKRTIYF
cdr3_nt: TGCAGTGCCAGAGATTGGACAGGGAAAAGAACCATATATTTT

d_call: NA
clone_size: NA
j_call: TRBJ1-1
v_call: TRBV7-9
cdr3_aa: CASSRDTSEAFF
cdr3_nt: TGTGCCAGCAGCAGGGACACCTCGGAAGCTTTCTTT

d_call: NA
clone_size: few
j_call: TRBJ1-5
v_call: TRBV7-2
cdr3_aa: CASRELGQPQHF
cdr3_nt: TGTGCCAGCAGGGAACTGGGTCAGCCCCAGCATTTT

d_call: NA
clone_size: many
j_call: TRBJ1-1
v_call: TRBV7-2
cdr3_aa: CASSLGGGTNVEAFF
cdr3_nt: TGTGCCAGCAGCTTAGGGGGGGGGACAAACGTAGAAGCTTTCTTT

d_call: NA
clone_size: once
j_call: TRBJ1-3
v_call: TRBV12-3/TRBV12-4
cdr3_aa: CASSQGHLSGNTIYF
cdr3_nt: TGTGCCAGCAGTCAAGGACATCTTTCTGGAAACACCATATATTTT

d_call: NA
clone_size: NA
j_call: TRBJ1-5
v_call: TRBV20-1
cdr3_aa: CSASIGQDQPQHF
cdr3_nt: TGCAGTGCTAGCATAGGTCAGGACCAGCCCCAGCATTTT

d_call: NA
clone_size: NA
j_call: TRBJ1-2
v_call: TRBV5-4
cdr3_aa: CASSIEGRLYGYTF
cdr3_nt: TGTGCCAGCAGCATTGAGGGACGGCTCTATGGCTACACCTTC

d_call: NA
clone_size: few
j_call: TRBJ2-5
v_call: TRBV5-1
cdr3_aa: CASSSGQTALGGETQYF
cdr3_nt: TGCGCCAGCAGCTCTGGACAGACCGCCCTCGGCGGGGAGACCCAGTACTTC

d_call: NA
clone_size: few
j_call: TRBJ2-5
v_call: TRBV11-2
cdr3_aa: CASSLEGYRVPWETQYF
cdr3_nt: TGTGCCAGCAGCTTAGAAGGGTACAGGGTACCATGGGAGACCCAGTACTTC

d_call: NA
clone_size: few
j_call: TRBJ1-1
v_call: TRBV7-2
cdr3_aa: CASSLPWNTEAFF
cdr3_nt: TGTGCCAGCAGCTTACCGTGGAACACTGAAGCTTTCTTT

d_call: NA
clone_size: many
j_call: TRBJ2-5
v_call: TRBV7-8
cdr3_aa: CASSLVGSESETQYF
cdr3_nt: TGTGCCAGCAGCTTGGTGGGCTCAGAATCAGAGACCCAGTACTTC

d_call: TRBD2
clone_size: NA
j_call: TRBJ2-3
v_call: TRBV12-3/TRBV12-4
cdr3_aa: CASSLELGGAVADTQYF
cdr3_nt: TGTGCCAGCAGTTTAGAGCTCGGGGGGGCCGTGGCAGATACGCAGTATTTT

d_call: NA
clone_size: NA
j_call: TRBJ2-5
v_call: TRBV14
cdr3_aa: CASSQGLRGTQYF
cdr3_nt: TGTGCCAGCAGCCAAGGGCTCAGAGGGACCCAGTACTTC

d_call: NA
clone_size: NA
j_call: TRBJ1-1
v_call: TRBV7-2
cdr3_aa: CASSRGGSEAFF
cdr3_nt: TGTGCCAGCAGCCGAGGGGGGTCTGAAGCTTTCTTT

d_call: NA
clone_size: NA
j_call: TRBJ1-6
v_call: TRBV6-5
cdr3_aa: CASSYRTSSYNSPLHF
cdr3_nt: TGTGCCAGCAGTTACAGGACTAGCTCCTATAATTCACCCCTCCACTTT

d_call: NA
clone_size: NA
j_call: TRBJ2-1
v_call: TRBV11-2
cdr3_aa: CASSLEGVPNNEQFF
cdr3_nt: TGTGCCAGCAGCTTAGAGGGGGTCCCGAACAATGAGCAGTTCTTC